The T cell receptor (beta chain) described here comes from a study of cytomegalovirus exposure and HLA in healthy donors. The study's findings and limits: In an earlier analysis, about 87% or about 30%: the productive usage of most TCR beta V segments.

The CDR3 totals 17 residues. Germline lookup yields CDR1 GTSNPN and CDR2 SVGIG (reference sequence). After removal of 2 bases from V and 2 bases from J, the junction contained 12 bases not matched to a gene. Use of 60 Vbeta and 13 Jbeta primers characterized the PCR. Measured with immunoSEQ multiplex PCR; TCRdb has only the in-frame clones, and not every one. Of over 150,000 clones listed, roughly 70% are singletons. On this clone itself: Its target is unknown.

The origin of this receptor is a man aged 25-45 years in good health and CMV-seronegative. Sequencing input: PBMCs. V and J are TRBV30 and TRBJ2-7; 10 nucleotides match TRBD2. This chain's CDR3 is CAWSWVWDTSGAYEQYF. The CDR3, as DNA: TGTGCCTGGAGTTGGGTCTGGGATACTAGCGGGGCCTACGAGCAGTACTTC.